A single sample is the source of the 30 T cell receptor beta chains below, sequenced in a study of blood T cell repertoires in COVID-19. Sequenced by immunoSEQ multiplex PCR; TCRdb stores in-frame clones only, minus some. The data hold 200,000 to 250,000 clones, with 82% observed a single time. Sequenced sample: peripheral blood. The receptors derive from a woman in her thirties or forties with acute or convalescent COVID-19.

The CDR3 DNA sequence: TGTGCCAGCAGCGTAGGACAGTCCAATCAGCCCCAGCATTTT. It codes for CASSVGQSNQPQHF. The chain uses TRBV9 and TRBJ1-5, with a tentative D call TRBD1 (5 bases). The CDR3 runs 14 residues. V was cut by 0 bases and J by 3 bases, with 7 bases left in between. Germline V gene data show CDR1 as SGDLS and CDR2 as YYNGEE.

CDR3 loop: CASSGQGLAEAFF. The CDR3 nucleotides are TGTGCCAGCAGCGGGCAGGGTCTAGCTGAAGCTTTCTTT. This sequence joins TRBV2 and TRBJ1-1, with TRBD1 as a possible D gene (5 bases). CDR1 SNHLY and CDR2 FYNNEI come from the germline V gene. V lost 6 bases to trimming and J lost 6 bases, with 14 bases between them. The CDR3 is 13 amino acids.

V is TRBV7-2 and J is TRBJ2-7, with D maybe TRBD1 (5 bases). Germline CDR1 SGHTA, CDR2 FQGNSA. The CDR3 has 14 residues. The V and J ends lost 1 base and 2 bases respectively, with 9 bases between them. Here the CDR3 reads CASSLGQWAYEQYF. CDR3 nucleotide sequence: TGTGCCAGCAGCTTAGGACAGTGGGCCTACGAGCAGTACTTC.

The rearrangement joins TRBV10-3 to TRBJ1-5; the D gene is possibly TRBD1 (6 bases). V lost 9 bases to trimming and J lost 4 bases, with 13 bases between them. Germline CDR1 and CDR2: ENHRY and SYGVKD. This CDR3 spans 13 amino acids. The CDR3 loop reads CAMGHGGNQPQHF. As DNA, the CDR3 is TGTGCCATGGGACATGGAGGAAATCAGCCCCAGCATTTT.

This clone was counted a few times. The genes are TRBV10-3 and TRBJ2-2; 7 bases are shared with TRBD2. The ends lost 4 bases at V and 2 bases at J; junction bases unmatched: 1. The germline V gene has CDR1 ENHRY and CDR2 SYGVKD. CDR3 size: 14 residues. The CDR3 DNA reads TGTGCCATCAGTGGGGACTATAACACCGGGGAGCTGTTTTTT. This encodes CAISGDYNTGELFF.

V usage is TRBV5-1 and J usage is TRBJ2-5; D is uncertain. Between the trimmed V and J ends, which lost 1 base and 5 bases, there was a span of 6 bases. CDR1 is SGHRS and CDR2 is YFSETQ in the germline V gene. The CDR3 covers 12 residues. This CDR3 is CASSLSWETQYF. In DNA form, the CDR3 reads TGCGCCAGCAGCTTGAGCTGGGAGACCCAGTACTTC.

The chain uses TRBV6-5 and TRBJ2-2; possible D gene TRBD2, 5 bases. Germline V gives CDR1 MNHEY, CDR2 SVGAGI. The CDR3 is 13 residues long. V shed 2 bases and J shed 7 bases, with 8 bases lying between them. This CDR3 is CASSYLGIGELFF. Written as DNA, the CDR3 is TGTGCCAGCAGTTACCTCGGGATCGGGGAGCTGTTTTTT.

The V gene is TRBV10-3, the J gene TRBJ2-1; possible D gene TRBD2, 7 bases. The CDR3 covers 12 residues. The germline gives CDR1 ENHRY, CDR2 SYGVKD. The CDR3 DNA reads TGTGCGGTGAGTGGGGGGGCGTCTGAGCAGTTCTTC. This sequence encodes CAVSGGASEQFF.

The V gene is TRBV27, the J gene TRBJ1-1, with 9 bases fitting TRBD1. V lost 5 bases, J lost 0 bases, and 4 bases stayed unmatched. Germline CDR1 reads MNHEY; CDR2 reads SMNVEV (reference sequence). The CDR3 length is 15 residues. CDR3 region: CASSPTGGMNTEAFF. In DNA, the CDR3 is TGTGCCAGCAGTCCTACAGGGGGCATGAACACTGAAGCTTTCTTT.

The rearrangement joins TRBV3-1 (or the pseudogene TRBV3-2) to TRBJ2-1; 9 bases agree with TRBD2. The CDR3 length is 17 residues. The germline CDR1 and CDR2 sequences are LGHDT and YNNKEL (reference sequence). Losses at the gene ends were 1 base for V and 5 bases for J; bases not matched to a gene: 9. In nucleotides, the CDR3 is TGTGCCAGCAGCCAAGGAGGCGGGGGGGCCAGGAACAATGAGCAGTTCTTC. Translated: CASSQGGGGARNNEQFF.

The V gene is TRBV3-1 (or the pseudogene TRBV3-2), the J gene TRBJ1-1, with D hard to call. Germline V CDR1 and CDR2: LGHDT, YNNKEL (reference sequence). The germline V and J ends were trimmed by 5 bases and 2 bases, with 6 bases remaining between them. The CDR3 consists of 12 residues. Here the CDR3 DNA reads TGTGCCAGCAGCTGGGCTAACACTGAAGCTTTCTTT. Encoded protein: CASSWANTEAFF.

The J gene is TRBJ1-3, the V gene TRBV3-1 (or the pseudogene TRBV3-2); D is unclear. The V end lost 4 bases, the J end lost 0 bases, and 13 bases lay between the germline ends. CDR3 length: 16 residues. Germline lookup yields CDR1 LGHDT and CDR2 YNNKEL (reference sequence). The CDR3 sequence is CASSPTRPSSGNTIYF. In DNA, the CDR3 is TGTGCCAGCAGCCCGACGAGGCCGAGCTCTGGAAACACCATATATTTT.

V usage is TRBV19 and J usage is TRBJ1-1, with 11 bases aligning to TRBD1. The ends lost 6 bases at V and 1 base at J; junction bases unmatched: 7. In germline, CDR1 is LNHDA, CDR2 SQIVND (reference sequence). The CDR3 has 16 residues. CDR3 DNA sequence: TGTGCCAGTAGATTTGGACAGGGGGCGGGGAACACTGAAGCTTTCTTT. Protein: CASRFGQGAGNTEAFF.

This clone was recorded once. In DNA form, the CDR3 reads TGTGCCAGCAGCCAAGATGGAGGGGTAAGACGGAATGGCTACACCTTC. This translates into CASSQDGGVRRNGYTF. V usage is TRBV3-1 (or the pseudogene TRBV3-2) and J usage is TRBJ1-2, with a possible D match to TRBD1 (5 bases). The CDR3 has 16 residues. Trimming took off 0 bases at V and 6 bases at J, with 17 bases between the two ends. In germline, CDR1 is LGHDT, CDR2 YNNKEL (reference sequence).

The CDR3 bases are TGTGCCAGCAGTTTATTTCGAGATACGCAGTATTTT. It yields the protein CASSLFRDTQYF. This sequence joins TRBV12-3 or TRBV12-4 and TRBJ2-3; D remains unclear. V was shortened by 2 bases and J by 5 bases, with 5 bases between the two germline ends. The CDR3 loop spans 12 amino acids.

As DNA, the CDR3 is TGTGCCAGCTCACCAACCGGGGGGGGGCGCTTCGAGCAGTACTTC. It codes for CASSPTGGGRFEQYF. The gene calls are TRBV18 and TRBJ2-7, with 8 bases fitting TRBD2. CDR3 length: 15 residues. V lost 2 bases to trimming and J lost 6 bases; unmatched junction nucleotides: 9. Germline V gene lookup returns CDR1 KGHSH and CDR2 LQKENI. The complete variable domain, with remaining parts taken from reference TRBV18 and TRBJ2-7, reads NAGVMQNPRHLVRRRGQEARLRCSPMKGHSHVYWYRQLPEEGLKFMVYLQKENIIDESGMPKERFSAEFPKEGPSILRIQQVVRGDSAAYFCASSPTGGGRFEQYFGPGTRLTVT.

The chain combines TRBV5-1 with TRBJ2-2; TRBD2 aligns across 10 bases. CDR1 and CDR2 from the germline V gene are SGHRS and YFSETQ. The CDR3 length is 15 residues. Trimming cost V 4 bases and J 1 base; bases outside gene matches: 1. The CDR3 loop is CASSPSGGNTGELFF. The CDR3 DNA sequence: TGCGCCAGCAGCCCTAGCGGGGGGAACACCGGGGAGCTGTTTTTT.

V usage is TRBV4-1 and J usage is TRBJ1-5; no firm D call. Germline V lookup: CDR1 MGHRA, CDR2 YSYEKL. The CDR3 is 17 residues long. V lost 4 bases and J lost 0, with 16 bases in between. The CDR3 protein is CASSLQSGSVSNQPQHF. Here the CDR3 DNA reads TGCGCCAGCAGCCTACAATCGGGGTCGGTTAGCAATCAGCCCCAGCATTTT.

The chain is built from TRBV19 and TRBJ1-5; D is unclear. The germline V gene encodes CDR1 LNHDA and CDR2 SQIVND (reference sequence). The CDR3 totals 16 residues. V was trimmed by 8 bases and J by 3 bases, leaving 20 bases between them. The CDR3 reads CASRETTTLSNQPQHF. The CDR3 coding sequence is TGTGCCAGTCGGGAAACAACGACACTTTCCAATCAGCCCCAGCATTTT.

The rearrangement uses TRBV10-3 and TRBJ1-2, with 9 positions matching TRBD1. Germline V CDR1 and CDR2: ENHRY, SYGVKD. The CDR3 is 15 residues long. The V segment lost 2 bases and the J segment 6 bases; nucleotides outside the gene matches: 7. CDR3 in DNA: TGTGCCATCAGTGAGGGGGGACAGGGTACGAATGGCTACACCTTC. Translated: CAISEGGQGTNGYTF.

The rearrangement links TRBV6-5 to TRBJ2-5, with D unresolved. CDR1 and CDR2 from the germline V gene are MNHEY and SVGAGI. The ends were cut back, 5 bases at V and 0 bases at J, with 13 bases in the middle. The CDR3 extends over 15 amino acids. In DNA form, the CDR3 reads TGTGCCAGCAGTCCTTATCCCGAGGACCAAGAGACCCAGTACTTC. Amino acids: CASSPYPEDQETQYF.

This clone was seen a few times. The J gene is TRBJ2-3, the V gene TRBV9; TRBD2 matches at 9 bases. CDR3 length: 13 amino acids. In germline, CDR1 is SGDLS, CDR2 YYNGEE. With V trimmed by 4 bases and J by 7 bases, 4 bases remained unmatched. CDR3 sequence reads: CASSLGLANTQYF. The CDR3 DNA is TGTGCCAGCAGCCTCGGACTAGCGAATACGCAGTATTTT.

This rearrangement joins TRBV4-3 to TRBJ1-4; 7 nucleotides align to TRBD1. The V gene's germline CDR1 is LGHNA and CDR2 YSLEER. The V and J ends lost 1 base and 8 bases, in that order; junction bases with no gene match: 4. CDR3 size: 14 residues. CDR3 sequence (DNA): TGCGCCAGCAGCCAAGGGACAGGCCGGGAAAAACTGTTTTTT. This encodes CASSQGTGREKLFF.

This clone has a single count. The gene calls are TRBV7-8 and TRBJ2-3, with no clear D. V was trimmed by 3 bases and J by 4 bases, leaving 11 bases between them. CDR3 size: 14 residues. Per the germline V gene, CDR1 is SGHVS and CDR2 is FQNEAQ. As DNA, the CDR3 is TGTGCCAGCAGCTTTCTTGGGCAGGCAGATACGCAGTATTTT. Its protein product is CASSFLGQADTQYF.

The chain carries TRBV5-1 and TRBJ2-3; D gene uncertain. The CDR3 loop spans 14 amino acids. Between the trimmed V and J ends, which lost 1 base and 2 bases, there was a span of 8 bases. From germline, CDR1 is SGHRS and CDR2 YFSETQ. The CDR3 region is CASSLFAATDTQYF. DNA of the CDR3: TGCGCCAGCAGCTTGTTTGCGGCCACAGATACGCAGTATTTT.

The chain recombines TRBV5-8 with TRBJ1-1; D not resolved. Germline V gene data show CDR1 as SGHTS and CDR2 as YDEGEE. Trimming left V 4 bases short and J 0 bases short, with 7 bases between. The CDR3 totals 13 residues. The DNA for the CDR3 is TGTGCCAGCAGCCAGATTTTGAACACTGAAGCTTTCTTT. Residues: CASSQILNTEAFF.

This sequence joins TRBV5-4 and TRBJ2-7, with no clear D. The CDR3 is 13 amino acids. With 0 bases removed from V and 5 bases from J, the gap between germline ends came to 9 bases. Germline CDR1 and CDR2: SGHNT and YYREEE (reference sequence). CDR3 loop: CASSLATTNEQYF. CDR3 in DNA: TGTGCCAGCAGCTTGGCCACTACCAACGAGCAGTACTTC. Full variable domain (rest looked up from reference TRBV5-4 and TRBJ2-7): ETGVTQSPTHLIKTRGQQVTLRCSSQSGHNTVSWYQQALGQGPQFIFQYYREEENGRGNFPPRFSGLQFPNYSSELNVNALELDDSALYLCASSLATTNEQYFGPGTRLTVT.

The gene calls are TRBV13 and TRBJ2-6; no firm D call. The germline V gene has CDR1 PRHDT and CDR2 FYEKMQ (reference sequence). This CDR3 comprises 15 residues. V lost 0 bases to trimming and J lost 2 bases, with 5 bases between them. Written as DNA, the CDR3 is TGTGCCAGCAGCTTAGGACTGACTGGGGCCAACGTCCTGACTTTC. Amino acids: CASSLGLTGANVLTF.

This clone was counted only a few times. The rearrangement uses TRBV4-3 and TRBJ1-4; D may be TRBD1 (6 bases). The CDR3 length is 15 residues. Germline V gives CDR1 LGHNA, CDR2 YSLEER. The germline V and J ends were trimmed by 3 bases and 8 bases, with 16 bases remaining between them. The CDR3 reads CASSQGGTTEEKLFF. The DNA for the CDR3 is TGCGCCAGCAGCCAGGGGGGGACAACGGAGGAAAAACTGTTTTTT.

The chain carries TRBV27 and TRBJ2-4; D is possibly TRBD2 (6 bases). The CDR3 is 14 residues long. V lost 3 bases to trimming and J lost 6 bases, with 12 bases between them. The germline gives CDR1 MNHEY, CDR2 SMNVEV (reference sequence). This chain's CDR3 is CASSFGGKGNIQYF. CDR3 DNA sequence: TGTGCCAGCAGTTTCGGAGGGAAGGGAAACATTCAGTACTTC.